Detailed here is one T cell receptor beta chain. The germline gene is not matched at one end of the junction; a read error may be the cause. A second PCR of about 7 to 11 cycles used a sample-barcoded 5' primer and a J-beta primer mix. One entry per CDR3 protein, called by TCRdb with MiXCR from the 5' RACE reads. The repertoire holds roughly 680,000 distinct CDR3 sequences, with 52% as singletons. These data originate in a study of blood T cells in healthy people across ages. For the study at large: About one barcoded beta molecule per two T cells was the capture yield of template switching.

CDR3 length: 15 residues. The germline gives CDR1 SGHKS, CDR2 YYEKEE (reference sequence). Sequences were obtained from blood. The sequence was collected from a woman older than 75 in good health. V gene TRBV5-5 combines with J gene TRBJ2-7; D gene unclear. CDR3 sequence: CANSLHPRDSYEQYF. The CDR3 DNA sequence: TGTGCCAACAGCTTACATCCTAGAGACTCCTACGAGCAGTACTTC.